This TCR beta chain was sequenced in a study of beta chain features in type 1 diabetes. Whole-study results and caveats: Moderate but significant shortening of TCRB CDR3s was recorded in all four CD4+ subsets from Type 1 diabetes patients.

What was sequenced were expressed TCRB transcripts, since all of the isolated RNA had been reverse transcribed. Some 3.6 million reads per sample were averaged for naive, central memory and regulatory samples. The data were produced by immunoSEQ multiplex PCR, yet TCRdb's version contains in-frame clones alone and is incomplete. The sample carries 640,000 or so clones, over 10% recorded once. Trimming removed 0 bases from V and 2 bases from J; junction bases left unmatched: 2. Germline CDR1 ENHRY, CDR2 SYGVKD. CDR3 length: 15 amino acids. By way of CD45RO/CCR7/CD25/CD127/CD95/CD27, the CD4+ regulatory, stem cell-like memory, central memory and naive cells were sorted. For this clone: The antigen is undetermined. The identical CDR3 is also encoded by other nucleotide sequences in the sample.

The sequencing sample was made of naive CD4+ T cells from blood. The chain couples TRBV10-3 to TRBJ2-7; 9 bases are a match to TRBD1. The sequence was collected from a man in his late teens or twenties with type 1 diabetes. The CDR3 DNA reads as TGTGCCATCAGTGAGTCGGGGACAGGGCCCTACGAGCAGTACTTC. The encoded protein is CAISESGTGPYEQYF.